Listed here is a single T cell receptor beta chain. Its antigen is currently unknown. This sample stems from a study of memory CD4+ T cells and cytomegalovirus serostatus. Looking at the study overall: Donors were healthy Belgian adults, fewer than ten CMV seropositive and 24 seronegative. General study points: CD4+ memory repertoires contained about two fifths of the 164 reported CMV TCRbeta sequences.

This table comes from immunoSEQ multiplex PCR, and its TCRdb copy is limited to in-frame clones, with some not included. This table holds approximately 74,000 clones, roughly 76% found once. V lost 5 bases, J lost 8 bases, and 21 bases lay in between. CDR1 and CDR2 from the germline V gene are SGHTA and FQGNSA. The CDR3 is made up of 15 amino acids. The sort gate was single viable CD3+CD4+CD8-CD45RO+ cells for memory CD4+ T cells. The clonotype originates from an adult in good health and CMV-seropositive. The sequenced material came from memory CD4+ T cells from blood. The chain carries TRBV7-2 and TRBJ1-2; possible D gene TRBD1, 5 bases. Written as DNA, the CDR3 is TGTGCCAGCAGCGAAACCCCGCGCAGGGTAGAAGGCTACACCTTC. Protein product: CASSETPRRVEGYTF.